These T cell receptor beta chains were read from a single sample in a study of T cells after yellow fever vaccination. TCRdb processed the 5' RACE reads anew with MiXCR; each CDR3 protein has one entry. This table has some 240,000 distinct CDR3 sequences, 3% to 3.5% appearing once. The sequences come from CD4+ T cells sorted from PBMCs, collected 10 days after the yellow fever booster vaccination. The source is a young man who received the YFV17D yellow fever vaccine. Both conserved end residues are part of each CDR3. D genes are given only for firm matches. Not every row has a clone size; where given, it reads once, few, many or a size class.

cdr3_nt cdr3_aa v_call d_call clone_size j_call
TGTGCCAGCAGCATAGTACGCTACGAGCAGTACTTC CASSIVRYEQYF TRBV6-2/TRBV6-3 - few TRBJ2-7
TGTGCCAGCAGCCCCAGAGGGACACAGGGTACGCAGTATTTT CASSPRGTQGTQYF TRBV4-2 - - TRBJ2-3
TGTGCCAGCTCTACCGGGTCAAACACAGATACGCAGTATTTT CASSTGSNTDTQYF TRBV18 - many TRBJ2-3
TGTGCCAGTCAGTCGGGTGGTGAAAAACTGTTTTTT CASQSGGEKLFF TRBV6-2/TRBV6-3 - - TRBJ1-4
TGTGCCAGCAGCTTTAGCGGATCCTCCGATACGCAGTATTTT CASSFSGSSDTQYF TRBV3-1 - many TRBJ2-3
TGTGCCAGCAGCCAAGACACCGTGGTCAAAAACATTCAGTACTTC CASSQDTVVKNIQYF TRBV3-1 - few TRBJ2-4
TGTGCCTGGAGTGTAGGGTGGTACATGAACACTGAAGCTTTCTTT CAWSVGWYMNTEAFF TRBV30 - few TRBJ1-1
TGCAGTGCACCAAAACCGGAAGGGACTAAAGCTTTCTTT CSAPKPEGTKAFF TRBV20-1 - - TRBJ1-1
TGTGCCAGCAGCGCGTGGGGGACAGGGGGCGGTGGCTACACCTTC CASSAWGTGGGGYTF TRBV9 TRBD1 - TRBJ1-2
TGTGCCAGCAGCACGGATTCAGTTCCGCAGTATTTT CASSTDSVPQYF TRBV7-2 - - TRBJ2-3
TGTGGGGCCCGGGGTCAGGCCGGAAACACCATATATTTT CGARGQAGNTIYF TRBV19 - - TRBJ1-3
TGTGCCAGCAGCTCCGTGGATACTAGCACAGATACGCAGTATTTT CASSSVDTSTDTQYF TRBV5-6 - many TRBJ2-3
TGTGCCATCAGTGTCAGGGAAGGGCAGCCCCAGCATTTT CAISVREGQPQHF TRBV10-3 - - TRBJ1-5
TGTGCCAGCAGCCTGGACACCCCTGCAGATACGCAGTATTTT CASSLDTPADTQYF TRBV7-2 - many TRBJ2-3
TGCAGCGTTCGGACAGAAGTAAGCACTGAAGCTTTCTTT CSVRTEVSTEAFF TRBV29-1 - many TRBJ1-1
TGTGCCAGCAGCTTGGCCCCAGGGCTAGCGGGGTACCAAGAGACCCAGTACTTC CASSLAPGLAGYQETQYF TRBV5-4 TRBD2 few TRBJ2-5
TGCGCCAGCAGCACAGGGTCTGGAAACACCATATATTTT CASSTGSGNTIYF TRBV5-1 - many TRBJ1-3
TGTGCCATCAGTGGTAGGGCCAACAGGGAGCTGTTTTTT CAISGRANRELFF TRBV10-3 - many TRBJ2-2
TGCGCCAGCAGCCCGGACTTCTATAATTCACCCCTCCACTTT CASSPDFYNSPLHF TRBV4-3 - few TRBJ1-6
TGTGCCATCAGTGAGCCAACTCGGGACGGTGTCCTGACTTTC CAISEPTRDGVLTF TRBV10-3 - few TRBJ2-6
TGTGCCAGCAGTCTAGGGACAGGGGGCTTTGGAGAGACCCAGTACTTC CASSLGTGGFGETQYF TRBV28 TRBD1 many TRBJ2-5
TGTGCCAGCAGCTCTCGCCGTCCGACGGACAATGGCTACACCTTC CASSSRRPTDNGYTF TRBV7-2 - many TRBJ1-2
TGTGCCAGCAGGGTTAATAACAGGGCAAATTCACCCCTCCACTTT CASRVNNRANSPLHF TRBV3-1 - few TRBJ1-6
TGTGCCACCCCTGGGGGACAGACCTACGAGCAGTACTTC CATPGGQTYEQYF TRBV24-1 TRBD1 - TRBJ2-7
TGCGCCAGCAGCCGCACTGTAGGTTGGGCCGGGGAGCTGTTTTTT CASSRTVGWAGELFF TRBV4-3 - - TRBJ2-2
TGCAGTGCTAGAAATTTAGGGACCCGAGGTCAGCCCCAGCATTTT CSARNLGTRGQPQHF TRBV20-1 - many TRBJ1-5
TGCGCCAGCAGCCAAGATCGCCCCGGGATTATGGGAGACAGGGGGCCCGGGGAGCTGTTTTTT CASSQDRPGIMGDRGPGELFF TRBV4-3 TRBD1 many TRBJ2-2
TGTGCCAGCAGCTTAGGCCCTCCTGTTGAGAGGGCCCAAGCTTTCTTT CASSLGPPVERAQAFF TRBV11-1 - few TRBJ1-1
TGTGCCAGCAGCCTCAGGGGGGAGGACACCATATATTTT CASSLRGEDTIYF TRBV7-2 TRBD1 few TRBJ1-3
TGTGCCAGCAGCTTAGAGGGACAGGCCCTAGGGCCCCAGCATTTT CASSLEGQALGPQHF TRBV7-8 TRBD1 - TRBJ1-5
TGTGCCAGCAGCTTGGAGGGACAGGGGAACACTGAAGCTTTCTTT CASSLEGQGNTEAFF TRBV5-4 TRBD1 few TRBJ1-1
TGTGCCAGCTCACCTCGGGCAAAGTCGGCTCAGTTCTTC CASSPRAKSAQFF TRBV18 - - TRBJ2-1
TGTGCCAGCAGTCATCGGGGGGGCAAGGCGGATACGCAGTATTTT CASSHRGGKADTQYF TRBV7-9 TRBD2 many TRBJ2-3
TGTGCCAGCAGCCCGGGACTAGCGGGGGCAGATACGCAGTATTTT CASSPGLAGADTQYF TRBV12-3/TRBV12-4 TRBD2 many TRBJ2-3
TGTGCCAGTAGACCGCAGGGGATCGGGGAGACCCAGTACTTC CASRPQGIGETQYF TRBV19 - - TRBJ2-5
TGTGCCAGCACCGGACTAGCGGGGGGGTTGGTGTCCTACAATGAGCAGTTCTTC CASTGLAGGLVSYNEQFF TRBV5-5 TRBD2 many TRBJ2-1
TGCGCCAGCAGCCAAGGAGGACTAGCGGGGGGGCCTGAGACCCAGTACTTC CASSQGGLAGGPETQYF TRBV4-1 TRBD2 few TRBJ2-5
TGCAGTGCAAGACCCGGGAGACGGTACGAGCAGTACTTC CSARPGRRYEQYF TRBV20-1 - few TRBJ2-7
TGCGCCAGCAGCGCCCGACTAGCGGGGGGGCGACCTGAGCAGTTCTTC CASSARLAGGRPEQFF TRBV4-3 TRBD2 - TRBJ2-1
TGTGCCACCAGTGACGCCAGGCGGGGGTTCAATCAGCCCCAGCATTTT CATSDARRGFNQPQHF TRBV24-1 - many TRBJ1-5
TGCGCCAGCAGCTCACAGGGGCCCCCGGGGACCTACACCTTC CASSSQGPPGTYTF TRBV5-1 TRBD1 - TRBJ1-2
TGTGCCAGCCCTAACAGACACAACTCCTACAATGAGCAGTTCTTC CASPNRHNSYNEQFF TRBV6-1 - few TRBJ2-1
TGTGCCAGCAGTTACGGTACCCGGAGGGATACGCAGTATTTT CASSYGTRRDTQYF TRBV6-2/TRBV6-3 - many TRBJ2-3
TGCGCCAGCAGCTTGGTCGGGACTGCCTCCTACTACTATGGCTACACCTTC CASSLVGTASYYYGYTF TRBV5-1 - - TRBJ1-2
TGCAGTGCTACAGGCCAAGGGGAGACCCAGTACTTC CSATGQGETQYF TRBV20-1 - many TRBJ2-5
TGCGCCAGCAGCACTGGACAGGGATCCTACGAGCAGTACTTC CASSTGQGSYEQYF TRBV5-1 TRBD1 many TRBJ2-7
TGTGCCAGCAGCCTAGGACAGGGTCGGTTGGTGGAGACCCAGTACTTC CASSLGQGRLVETQYF TRBV5-5 TRBD1 few TRBJ2-5
TGCAGTGCTGGCGCAGGGGGAGGATTCGACTATGGCTACACCTTC CSAGAGGGFDYGYTF TRBV20-1 TRBD1 many TRBJ1-2
TGCGCCAGCAGCTTACAGGGGGCGTCCTGGATCGGTTTGAACACTGAAGCTTTCTTT CASSLQGASWIGLNTEAFF TRBV5-1 TRBD1 - TRBJ1-1
TGTGCCACCTCCCGGTCCCACGGCACCATTCAGTACTTC CATSRSHGTIQYF TRBV6-6 - many TRBJ2-4
TGTGCCAGCAGCTTGGAGGGTCAGCCCCAGCATTTT CASSLEGQPQHF TRBV5-6 - many TRBJ1-5
TGCGCCAGCAGCTTTAGCGGCCCCCAAGAGACCCAGTACTTC CASSFSGPQETQYF TRBV5-1 - many TRBJ2-5
TGTGCCACCAGTGTGGGGCTATGGTCCGGCTACACCTTC CATSVGLWSGYTF TRBV24-1 - - TRBJ1-2
TGTGCCAGCTCACCGGGACAGAGGGCCTACGAGCAGTACTTC CASSPGQRAYEQYF TRBV18 TRBD1 many TRBJ2-7
TGTGCCACCAGTGGGAGATTGGCAGGCGCCTACAATGAGCAGTTCTTC CATSGRLAGAYNEQFF TRBV24-1 - - TRBJ2-1
TGTGCCAGCAGTTATACCCGGACGGGGTCGGATCAGCCCCAGCATTTT CASSYTRTGSDQPQHF TRBV6-5 - many TRBJ1-5
TGTGCCACCGGGACAGGGAATGGCGCAGATACGCAGTATTTT CATGTGNGADTQYF TRBV5-5 TRBD1 many TRBJ2-3
TGTGCCAGCTCACCACCGTCCAGGGAGACCCAGTACTTC CASSPPSRETQYF TRBV18 - many TRBJ2-5
TGTGCCAGCAGTCCCACCCTCAGGGGGACGAATGAAAAACTGTTTTTT CASSPTLRGTNEKLFF TRBV6-5 TRBD1 - TRBJ1-4